The 17 T cell receptor beta chains given below trace back to one sample, sequenced in a study of cytomegalovirus exposure and HLA in healthy donors. Primers included in the PCR were 60 Vbeta and 13 Jbeta primers. Clones were read by immunoSEQ multiplex PCR, and TCRdb kept only the in-frame ones, dropping some. This sample has more than 55,000 clones, with approximately 80% found just once. Sequencing was carried out using PBMCs. The receptors were gathered from a human donor in good health.

The chain is built from TRBV10-2 and TRBJ2-7; TRBD2 aligns across 11 bases. Germline V gene sequence: CDR1 WSHSY, CDR2 SAAADI. Unmatched junction bases numbered 4, after V lost 6 bases and J lost 0 bases. The CDR3 consists of 15 residues. The CDR3 region is CASREGTSGSYEQYF. Here the CDR3 DNA reads TGCGCCAGCAGAGAGGGGACTAGCGGCTCCTACGAGCAGTACTTC.

This CDR3 is CASSLLAGGPYEQYF. The CDR3 region has the DNA TGTGCCAGCAGCCTCCTAGCGGGGGGGCCCTACGAGCAGTACTTC. This chain uses TRBV7-2 with TRBJ2-7, with 12 bases matching TRBD2. The CDR3 runs to 15 residues. With 5 bases clipped from V and 2 bases from J, the junction kept 4 bases outside the gene matches. Germline V gene data show CDR1 as SGHTA and CDR2 as FQGNSA.

The V call is TRBV6-5, the J call TRBJ2-7, with TRBD1 matching 8 bases. V dropped 5 bases and J dropped 2; count of bases not matched to a gene: 8. This CDR3 has 15 amino acids. Germline values: CDR1 MNHEY, CDR2 SVGAGI. CDR3 residues: CASSPRGQGTYEQYF. In DNA form, the CDR3 reads TGTGCCAGCAGTCCCCGTGGACAGGGAACCTACGAGCAGTACTTC.

The gene calls are TRBV6-4 and TRBJ2-4, with 11 positions matching TRBD2. The CDR3 is 16 residues long. The germline V gene has CDR1 MRHNA and CDR2 SNTAGT. With V trimmed by 5 bases and J by 3 bases, 6 bases remained unmatched. In nucleotides, the CDR3 is TGTGCCAGCAGTCCCACTAGCGGGGGAGGCAAAAACATTCAGTACTTC. Protein sequence: CASSPTSGGGKNIQYF.

The rearrangement links TRBV7-8 to TRBJ2-7, with D possibly matching TRBD2 (5 bases). The germline gives CDR1 SGHVS, CDR2 FQNEAQ. The CDR3 is 21 amino acids. V shed 2 bases and J shed 2 bases, with 31 bases lying between them. The CDR3 region has the DNA TGTGCCAGCAGCTTATTCTATGTGGACTCGGACTTGCTCACCATCCCCTACGAGCAGTACTTC. It encodes CASSLFYVDSDLLTIPYEQYF.

As regards this clone: Germline and junction disagree at one end, which may indicate a read error. The rearrangement joins TRBV7-9 to TRBJ2-7, with D perhaps matching TRBD2 (6 bases). The CDR3 length is 13 residues. The germline V gene has CDR1 SEHNR and CDR2 FQNEAQ (reference sequence). The CDR3 sequence is CSSSRREAYEQYF. The CDR3 bases are TGTTCCAGCAGTAGAAGGGAGGCCTACGAGCAGTACTTC.

The gene calls are TRBV19 and TRBJ2-7, with TRBD1 identical over 8 bases. CDR3 length: 15 residues. Germline values: CDR1 LNHDA, CDR2 SQIVND (reference sequence). V lost 4 bases, J lost 2 bases, and 7 bases stayed unmatched. For the CDR3, the DNA is TGTGCCAGTAGTAAACCGGGACAGGCGACCTACGAGCAGTACTTC. The encoded protein is CASSKPGQATYEQYF.

CDR3 amino acids: CASQEAGSSYEQYF. CDR3 coding DNA: TGTGCCAGCCAAGAAGCGGGAAGCTCCTACGAGCAGTACTTC. This rearrangement joins TRBV13 to TRBJ2-7, with TRBD2 matching 7 bases. CDR1 PRHDT and CDR2 FYEKMQ come from the germline V gene (reference sequence). V shed 8 bases, J shed 0 bases, and the junction held 7 bases outside the gene matches. The CDR3 runs to 14 residues.

The chain is built from TRBV11-2 and TRBJ2-1; TRBD1 agrees at 9 bases. The CDR3 spans 16 residues. Germline V CDR1 and CDR2: SGHAT, FQNNGV. V shed 1 base and J 9 bases; nucleotides not matched to a gene: 10. The CDR3 here is CASSLVGGQGLGEQFF. The CDR3 DNA is TGTGCCAGCAGCTTAGTGGGGGGACAGGGCCTCGGTGAGCAGTTCTTC.

The chain combines TRBV6-6 with TRBJ1-1; D is undetermined. Trimming cost V 2 bases and J 3 bases, with 7 bases left between them. The CDR3 is 13 amino acids. Germline assignment: CDR1 MNHNY and CDR2 SVGAGI (reference sequence). The DNA of the CDR3 is TGTGCCAGCAGTTACGGGCAGGACACTGAAGCTTTCTTT. This codes for CASSYGQDTEAFF.

The rearrangement uses TRBV5-4 and TRBJ2-3; 16 positions match TRBD2. V lost 4 bases, J lost 14 bases, and 10 bases stayed unmatched. CDR1 is SGHNT and CDR2 is YYREEE in the germline V gene (reference sequence). The CDR3 loop spans 15 amino acids. The CDR3 loop reads CASSAGTSGRAVAYF. As DNA, the CDR3 is TGTGCCAGCAGCGCCGGGACTAGCGGGAGGGCCGTTGCGTATTTT.

V gene TRBV5-5 combines with J gene TRBJ2-1; tentatively, D is TRBD2 (5 bases). This CDR3 region has 14 residues. CDR1 and CDR2 from the germline V gene are SGHKS and YYEKEE (reference sequence). V lost 6 bases, J lost 6 bases, and 16 bases lay in between. The chain's CDR3 is CASTRVGTSNEQFF. As DNA, the CDR3 is TGTGCCAGCACCCGGGTGGGAACTAGCAATGAGCAGTTCTTC.

The V gene is TRBV9, the J gene TRBJ2-3, with 7 bases fitting TRBD2. J was trimmed by 5 bases and V by 7 bases; bases with no gene match: 7. The CDR3 spans 13 residues. Germline CDR1 and CDR2: SGDLS and YYNGEE. The CDR3: CASHPGEGDTQYF. DNA of the CDR3: TGTGCCAGCCATCCCGGGGAGGGAGATACGCAGTATTTT.

The gene calls are TRBV29-1 and TRBJ1-1; a weak D match, TRBD1 (5 bases). In germline, CDR1 is SQVTM, CDR2 ANQGSEA. The CDR3 consists of 12 residues. CDR3: CAATLEGREAFF. CDR3 DNA sequence: TGCGCGGCGACGCTGGAGGGACGTGAAGCTTTCTTT.

CDR3 loop: CASSVSNYGYTF. In DNA, the CDR3 is TGTGCCAGCAGTGTATCTAACTATGGCTACACCTTC. This chain joins TRBV6-1 and TRBJ1-2; D gene uncertain. Trimming shortened V by 4 bases and J by 0 bases, and 3 bases separated the two germline ends. Germline assignment: CDR1 MNHNS and CDR2 SASEGT. This CDR3 contains 12 residues.

The chain employs TRBV27 and TRBJ1-2, with 8 positions matching TRBD1. The CDR3 is made up of 13 amino acids. V was clipped by 6 bases and J by 4 bases; unmatched bases: 4. Germline values: CDR1 MNHEY, CDR2 SMNVEV (reference sequence). The CDR3 DNA is TGTGCCAGCAGGCGAACAGGGGGCTATGGCTACACCTTC. Amino acid sequence: CASRRTGGYGYTF.

This clone was observed a handful of times. J is TRBJ1-1 and V is TRBV29-1; D is ambiguous. Trimming took 4 bases from V and 1 from J, leaving 13 bases between them. Germline values: CDR1 SQVTM, CDR2 ANQGSEA. The CDR3 loop spans 14 amino acids. The CDR3, as DNA: TGCAGCGTTGGAACACCGCCGGGGAACACTGAAGCTTTCTTT. This codes for CSVGTPPGNTEAFF.